This is a list of T cell receptor beta chains from one sample in a study of brain metastases from non-small cell lung cancer. Clones were read by immunoSEQ multiplex PCR, and TCRdb kept only the in-frame ones, dropping some. Here the sample spans approximately 4,500 clones, about 80% being singletons. Sequenced sample: primary lung tumor tissue. The source of these receptors is a donor at least 40 years old with non-small cell lung cancer. The CDR3 runs from the conserved cysteine through the conserved F or W. D genes are given only for firm matches. Clone size appears in some rows only: once, few, many, or a class for an expanded clone.

j_call,clone_size,v_call,d_call,cdr3_nt,cdr3_aa
TRBJ1-3,few,TRBV2,-,TGTGCCAGCAGCCGATCACTCGTGAGCTCTGGAAACACCATATATTTT,CASSRSLVSSGNTIYF
TRBJ1-6,-,TRBV6-4,-,TGTGCCAGCAGTGAAGAACAGGGAAATTCACCCCTCCACTTT,CASSEEQGNSPLHF
TRBJ1-2,once,TRBV6-5,-,TGTGCCAGCAGTTACGGGGGGGATCGCGGCTACACCTTC,CASSYGGDRGYTF
TRBJ1-2,-,TRBV5-6,-,TGTGCCAGCAGCTTGGCGGATGGGTATGGCTACACCTTC,CASSLADGYGYTF
TRBJ1-3,once,TRBV13,-,TGTGCCAGCAGCTTGGACAGCAGCTCTGGAAATACCATATATTTT,CASSLDSSSGNTIYF
TRBJ1-2,-,TRBV6-8,TRBD1,TGTGCCATCGGGACAGACTATGGCTACACCTTC,CAIGTDYGYTF
TRBJ2-1,-,TRBV28,-,TGTGCCACCTCGTTGCGGCATGAGCAGTTCTTC,CATSLRHEQFF
TRBJ1-3,few,TRBV4-3,-,TGCGCCAGCAGCCAAGGGCCCTCTGGAAACACCATATATTTT,CASSQGPSGNTIYF
TRBJ2-5,-,TRBV9,-,TGTGCCAGCAGCGGGGGTAGGGCCGAACAAGAGACCCAGTACTTC,CASSGGRAEQETQYF
TRBJ1-1,-,TRBV30,TRBD1,TGTGCCTGGAGTGGGGACAGGGGCAAATGGGACACTGAAGCTTTCTTT,CAWSGDRGKWDTEAFF
TRBJ1-1,-,TRBV4-3,-,TGCGCCAGCAGCCAAGATCAGCTAACCACTGAAGCTTTCTTT,CASSQDQLTTEAFF
TRBJ1-2,-,TRBV5-5,-,TGTGCCAGCAGCCTGCGGGCATCTGGCTATGGCTACACCTTC,CASSLRASGYGYTF
TRBJ1-4,-,TRBV5-6,-,TGTGCCAGCAGCTTGGCAGCTCGTGCAACTAATGAAAAACTGTTTTTT,CASSLAARATNEKLFF
TRBJ1-4,few,TRBV13,-,TGTGCCTGCCGGGCCTCGGATGAAAAACTGTTTTTT,CACRASDEKLFF
TRBJ1-5,-,TRBV6-1,TRBD1,TGTGCCAGCAGTGAAGAGGGGGCTTTGGAGCAGCCCCAGCATTTT,CASSEEGALEQPQHF
TRBJ2-3,once,TRBV12-3/TRBV12-4,-,TGTGCCAGCACCATTAGGGATACGCAGTATTTT,CASTIRDTQYF
TRBJ2-2,few,TRBV2,-,TGTGCCATGCGGGGGGACAGGGCGAACACCGGGGAGCTGTTTTTT,CAMRGDRANTGELFF
TRBJ1-3,-,TRBV7-2,-,TGTGCCAGCAGCCCAACCACCTCGAGAGGGTCTGGAAACACCATATATTTT,CASSPTTSRGSGNTIYF
TRBJ1-6,once,TRBV19,-,TGTGCCAGTAGTTGGAATGGAGCGAGCTTCTATAATTCACCCCTCCACTTT,CASSWNGASFYNSPLHF
TRBJ1-5,-,TRBV3-1/TRBV3-2,-,TGTGCCAGCAGCCAAGACAGCCTAAATCAGCCCCAGCATTTT,CASSQDSLNQPQHF
TRBJ1-2,-,TRBV2,TRBD1,TGTGCCAGCAGTGATGACAGGGACTATGGCTACACCTTC,CASSDDRDYGYTF
TRBJ1-3,-,TRBV2,-,TGTGCCAGCAGCGCGGAGTCTGGAAACACCATATATTTT,CASSAESGNTIYF
TRBJ2-5,-,TRBV3-1/TRBV3-2,-,TGTGCCAGCAGCCCCGTTGGCTCCCCCCAAGAGACCCAGTACTTC,CASSPVGSPQETQYF
TRBJ1-5,-,TRBV5-1,TRBD1,TGCGCCAGCAGCTTAGAGGGACAGGAGGCTCAGCCCCAGCATTTT,CASSLEGQEAQPQHF
TRBJ1-1,once,TRBV7-2,-,TGTGCCAGCAGCTTAGCCGCAGGGGTAACTGAAGCTTTCTTT,CASSLAAGVTEAFF
TRBJ2-1,-,TRBV2,TRBD1,TGTGCCAGCAGTTTTAGGGACAGCTCCTACAATGAGCAGTTCTTC,CASSFRDSSYNEQFF
TRBJ2-5,-,TRBV5-1,TRBD1,TGCGCCAGCAGCTCGTTACAGGGGGCCCATAGCCAAGAGACCCAGTACTTC,CASSSLQGAHSQETQYF
TRBJ1-3,-,TRBV7-2,TRBD1,TGTGCCAGCAGCTTGACAGGGGGCTACTCTGGAAACACCATATATTTT,CASSLTGGYSGNTIYF
TRBJ2-3,-,TRBV7-2,TRBD2,TGTGCCAGCAGCTTCACTAGCGGGGGCCCAGATACGCAGTATTTT,CASSFTSGGPDTQYF
TRBJ1-4,-,TRBV3-1/TRBV3-2,-,TGTGCCAGCATGCTAAATGGAGGCGGTGAAAAACTGTTTTTT,CASMLNGGGEKLFF
TRBJ2-1,-,TRBV27,-,TGTGCCAGCAGTTTAGGGTCCACCGATGAGCAGTTCTTC,CASSLGSTDEQFF
TRBJ2-2,-,TRBV7-2,-,TGTGCCAGCAGCTCATTTGGGCCCAGACGGGACACCGGGGAGTTGTTTTTT,CASSSFGPRRDTGELFF
TRBJ1-2,large,TRBV12-3/TRBV12-4,-,TGTGCCAGCAGTTTAGGTCTCAATGGCTACACCTTC,CASSLGLNGYTF
TRBJ2-4,-,TRBV7-2,-,TGTGCCAGCAGTCCTAGGTCGGGGAGCGTAGCCAAAAACATTCAGTACTTC,CASSPRSGSVAKNIQYF
TRBJ1-5,-,TRBV7-2,-,TGTGCCAGCAGCCGGGAGGAAAATCAGCCCCAGCATTTT,CASSREENQPQHF
TRBJ2-2,-,TRBV18,-,TGTGCCAGCTCACCCCGTGTCCCCTCCACCGGGGAGCTGTTTTTT,CASSPRVPSTGELFF
TRBJ2-3,-,TRBV7-8,TRBD2,TGTGCCAGCAGCTTAGGGACTAGCGGCGATACGCAGTATTTT,CASSLGTSGDTQYF
TRBJ1-5,-,TRBV5-1,-,TGCGCCAGCAGCTTGGGCAGCAATCAGCCCCAGCATTTT,CASSLGSNQPQHF
TRBJ1-4,-,TRBV7-2,TRBD1,TGTGCCAGCAGCTTAAGCGGGACAGCCTACAATGAAAAACTGTTTTTT,CASSLSGTAYNEKLFF
TRBJ2-1,-,TRBV6-5,TRBD2,TGTGCCTCACGCGGACTAGTCAGTGGCAATGAGCAGTTCTTC,CASRGLVSGNEQFF
TRBJ2-5,-,TRBV19,-,TGTGCCAGTAGTATGGGAAAGGGGACCCAGTACTTC,CASSMGKGTQYF
TRBJ2-2,-,TRBV19,-,TGTGCCAGTAGTGCCTCCCTCAATACCGGGGAGCTGTTTTTT,CASSASLNTGELFF
TRBJ2-1,-,TRBV27,TRBD2,TGTGCCAGCAGTTTCCCGACGGGGGGTGAGCAGTTCTTC,CASSFPTGGEQFF
TRBJ1-2,-,TRBV12-3/TRBV12-4,-,TGTGCCAACAGTACCGGGGTGACGGGAGGCTACACCTTC,CANSTGVTGGYTF
TRBJ2-1,-,TRBV5-5,-,TGTGCCAGCAGCTCCCCTGGGGGGGCGAATAATGAGCAGTTCTTC,CASSSPGGANNEQFF
TRBJ2-3,few,TRBV3-1/TRBV3-2,-,TGTGCCAGCAGCCATGGCTCTCGGGATACGCAGTATTTT,CASSHGSRDTQYF
TRBJ2-6,few,TRBV28,-,TGTGCCAGCAGTATGGGCTGCCGGGGTACAGGGGCCAACGTCCTGACTTTC,CASSMGCRGTGANVLTF
TRBJ2-3,-,TRBV6-5,-,TGTGCCAGCAGTTACTACGGTAGCACAGATACGCAGTATTTT,CASSYYGSTDTQYF
TRBJ2-1,once,TRBV28,TRBD1,TGTGCCAGCAGTTTATTGCGGACAGGGGTACAATATGAGCAGTTCTTC,CASSLLRTGVQYEQFF
TRBJ2-3,once,TRBV24-1,TRBD2,TGTGCCACCACCGGGGGGGGATACACAGATACGCAGTATTTT,CATTGGGYTDTQYF
TRBJ2-4,-,TRBV5-6,-,TGTGCCAGCAGCCCCCCAGACAGACAGACTAACATTCAGTACTTC,CASSPPDRQTNIQYF
TRBJ1-1,few,TRBV18,-,TGTGCCAGCTCGCTGGAACTGAACACTGAAGCTTTCTTT,CASSLELNTEAFF
TRBJ1-2,once,TRBV15,-,TGTGCCACCAGCAGAGATTCTGGCACTAACTATGGCTACACCTTC,CATSRDSGTNYGYTF
TRBJ2-1,-,TRBV7-3,TRBD2,TGTGCCAGCAGCTTAAGGGGCGGGGGTACGTCCTACAATGAGCAGTTCTTC,CASSLRGGGTSYNEQFF
TRBJ1-1,-,TRBV19,TRBD1,TGTGCCAGTAGTATACAGACAGGGGGATTGACTGAAGCTTTCTTT,CASSIQTGGLTEAFF
TRBJ2-1,few,TRBV4-3,TRBD2,TGCGCCAGCAGCTCCCAAGCAGGCAGCGGGGGACGCAATGAGCAGTTCTTC,CASSSQAGSGGRNEQFF
TRBJ1-6,-,TRBV7-2,-,TGTGCCAGCAGCCTCGGGGGGATGGTTTCTAATTCACCCCTCTACTTT,CASSLGGMVSNSPLYF